This record looks at one T cell receptor (beta chain) sequence and its context. Its antigen is still unknown. This sample is part of a study of PD-1 blockade in classical Hodgkin lymphoma. In every patient, relapse followed autologous stem cell transplantation, while exposure to brentuximab vedotin differed. Study results and caveats: By C4D1 there was a significant rise in CD4+ TCR diversity but not in CD8+ TCR diversity. Patients who began taking nivolumab under 1 year after ASCT were left out.

TCRdb keeps only in-frame clones here, not all; method: immunoSEQ multiplex PCR. This table has under 100,000 clones, over 80% appearing once. The CDR3 length is 16 residues. Germline CDR1 reads KGHSH; CDR2 reads LQKENI. V dropped 0 bases and J dropped 3 bases, with 12 bases sitting between them. The starting material was peripheral blood mononuclear cells (PBMCs), obtained at baseline. The chain uses TRBV18 and TRBJ2-1; D is unresolved. This sequence originates from a human donor with classical Hodgkin lymphoma. CDR3: CASSPPGYPSYNEQFF. The CDR3, as DNA: TGTGCCAGCTCACCACCGGGCTACCCGAGCTACAATGAGCAGTTCTTC.